This T cell receptor (beta chain) was captured by sequencing in a study of OX40 agonist ivuxolimab in advanced cancers. Broadly, across the study: Ivuxolimab was a fully human IgG2 agonistic monoclonal antibody targeting the costimulatory receptor OX40 (CD134). Intravenous ivuxolimab was administered to patients every 2 weeks at six dose levels: 0.01, 0.1, 0.3, 1.5, 3 and 10 mg/kg. Of the approximately 50 dose-escalation patients, hepatocellular carcinoma was present in approximately 20, melanoma in roughly 15, renal cell carcinoma in 9 and head and neck cancer in 9. The dose-escalation cohort was almost 85% male with a mean age of about 60 years, ranging from roughly 23 to 80. Patients were allowed to have had prior anti-PD-1, anti-PD-L1 or anti-CTLA-4 therapy, and around 41% of the dose-escalation patients had previously received checkpoint inhibitors. Three dose-escalation patients achieved partial responses, one with hepatocellular carcinoma and two with cutaneous melanoma. Peripheral TCRbeta sequencing aimed to test whether ivuxolimab altered TCR sequence diversity and caused clonal T-cell expansion. The paper covers the monotherapy dose-escalation part of the phase I ivuxolimab trial, which included N of about 50 patients.

The paper's findings and limits, for the study overall: Partial responders in the 0.1-3.0 mg/kg groups had among the lowest normalized peripheral clonal expansion, especially among CD8+ T cells. On average, CD8+ T cells showed more expanded clones than CD4+ T cells after ivuxolimab. Clonal expansion of both CD4+ and CD8+ blood T cells was observed from baseline to week 6 at doses 0.1 to 3.0 mg/kg. Which antigens the clonally expanded peripheral T cells were specific for was not determined. Low levels of normalized T-cell clonal expansion were also seen in some patients who did not respond.

V sheds 3 bases and J sheds 2 bases, leaving 13 bases between their ends. The germline V gene supplies CDR1 KGHSH and CDR2 LQKENI. The CDR3 goes from the cysteine to the phenylalanine over 15 residues. CDR3 DNA is the only sequence kept; it has 45 bases, read in frame from the first base. Patients with a history of autoimmune disease or receiving systemic immunosuppression were excluded from the trial. Peripheral blood for TCR sequencing was collected from all dose cohorts at baseline, on cycle 4 day 1, and on cycle 7 day 1. The samples were drawn from a first-in-human, open-label, multicenter phase I dose-escalation trial of ivuxolimab. Adults with locally advanced or metastatic melanoma, renal cell, hepatocellular, or head and neck squamous cell carcinoma were enrolled in the trial. Before TCR sequencing, CD4+ T cells and CD8+ T cells were sorted from peripheral blood as separate populations. To sequence the TCRbeta CDR3 region, genomic DNA was isolated from the sorted cells. TCRbeta CDR3 regions were sequenced using the immunoSEQ Assay. TCRdb mirrors the immuneACCESS table, restricted to in-frame sequences. Some clones are absent from its copies; in checked studies, under half trace to an unresolved V gene, and the reason for the others is unknown. This sample has tens of thousands of clones in its table, and roughly 92% of those were observed once. The ten largest clonotypes hold around 2.8% of the sample.

Comment on this clone: Its antigen is not yet known. No base-level quality is on record; no much larger clone is a single base apart.

The origin of this receptor is an adult with an advanced solid tumor such as melanoma, head and neck, liver or kidney cancer. The V gene is TRBV18 and the J gene is TRBJ2-5; a tentative D call is TRBD2 (6 bases match). Sequencing used CD4+ or CD8+ T cells sorted from blood, obtained in a trial of the OX40 agonist ivuxolimab. The CDR3 amino acid sequence is: CASSPPSRGQETQYF. The sequenced DNA: TGTGCCAGCTCACCCCCCTCGCGGGGTCAAGAGACCCAGTACTTC.